This is a list of T cell receptor beta chains from one sample in a study of blood T cell repertoires in COVID-19. Method: immunoSEQ multiplex PCR; TCRdb's copy keeps in-frame clones and lacks some. The data contain about 350,000 clones, about 90% of them seen just once; the ten biggest clones take up 0.9% to 1.2%. Specimen: PBMCs or T cells enriched from blood (not recorded which). Receptor source: a woman aged 30 to 39 who had recovered from COVID-19. Each CDR3 is given with its conserved first and last residue. Each record gives: CDR3 protein, CDR3 DNA, CDR3 length, J gene, clone size, D gene, V gene. A D gene is named only where the DNA matches it firmly. Clone size is stated in some rows and not others, as once, few, many or a class when expanded.

CASSRRVGTNEKLFF | TGTGCCAGCAGCCGCAGGGTTGGGACTAATGAAAAACTGTTTTTT | 15 | TRBJ1-4 | . | . | TRBV2
CASSLGQAGGEQYF | TGCGCCAGCAGCTTGGGCCAGGCAGGGGGCGAGCAGTACTTC | 14 | TRBJ2-7 | . | TRBD1 | TRBV5-1
CASSQAGGQGGVYEQYF | TGCGCCAGCAGCCAAGCCGGGGGACAGGGGGGCGTCTACGAGCAGTACTTC | 17 | TRBJ2-7 | . | TRBD1 | TRBV4-3
CASSKRQDSNQPQHF | TGTGCCAGTAGCAAACGACAGGATAGCAATCAGCCCCAGCATTTT | 15 | TRBJ1-5 | few | . | TRBV19
CASNYYRDRDNQPQHF | TGTGCCAGCAATTACTACCGGGACAGGGACAATCAGCCCCAGCATTTT | 16 | TRBJ1-5 | . | TRBD1 | TRBV6-2/TRBV6-3
CASSLQTGGMMDTIYF | TGTGCCAGCAGTTTACAAACCGGAGGAATGATGGACACCATATATTTT | 16 | TRBJ1-3 | . | . | TRBV28
CASSLGSTNEQYF | TGTGCCAGCAGCCTGGGCTCGACCAACGAGCAGTACTTC | 13 | TRBJ2-7 | . | . | TRBV7-9
CASSVGAGGWQETQYF | TGTGCCAGCAGCGTAGGAGCGGGGGGTTGGCAAGAGACCCAGTACTTC | 16 | TRBJ2-5 | . | TRBD2 | TRBV9
CASSVGGQPQFF | TGTGCCAGCAGCGTAGGGGGGCAGCCCCAGTTCTTC | 12 | TRBJ2-1 | few | . | TRBV9
CASRLQGASYNEQFF | TGTGCCAGCAGGCTGCAGGGGGCCTCCTACAATGAGCAGTTCTTC | 15 | TRBJ2-1 | . | TRBD1 | TRBV2
CASSLEGPGSSYNSPLHF | TGCGCCAGCAGCTTGGAAGGTCCGGGTAGCTCCTATAATTCACCCCTCCACTTT | 18 | TRBJ1-6 | . | . | TRBV5-1
CASSWGHYEKLFF | TGTGCCAGCAGCTGGGGACATTACGAAAAACTGTTTTTT | 13 | TRBJ1-4 | . | . | TRBV7-2
CASSRGAGELFF | TGTGCCAGCAGCCGGGGAGCCGGGGAGCTGTTTTTT | 12 | TRBJ2-2 | . | . | TRBV7-9
CASSSRTSGGASQFYNEQFF | TGTGCCAGCAGCTCCAGGACTAGCGGGGGGGCAAGTCAATTCTACAATGAGCAGTTCTTC | 20 | TRBJ2-1 | . | TRBD2 | TRBV7-6
CASSLVSEQYF | TGTGCCAGCAGTTTAGTCAGTGAGCAGTACTTC | 11 | TRBJ2-7 | . | . | TRBV28
CASSFGGYEQYF | TGTGCCAGCAGTTTTGGGGGGTACGAGCAGTACTTC | 12 | TRBJ2-7 | once | . | TRBV12-3/TRBV12-4
CASIFSIGGNEQFF | TGTGCCAGCATATTTAGTATCGGGGGTAATGAGCAGTTCTTC | 14 | TRBJ2-1 | . | . | TRBV2
CASSGLGQRNYGYTF | TGTGCCAGCAGCGGCCTGGGACAGAGGAACTATGGCTACACCTTC | 15 | TRBJ1-2 | many | TRBD1 | TRBV6-2/TRBV6-3
CASSVGQSAYEQYF | TGTGCCAGCAGCGTCGGACAGTCGGCTTACGAGCAGTACTTC | 14 | TRBJ2-7 | . | . | TRBV9
CASGYGSSYEQYF | TGTGCCAGCGGCTACGGGAGCTCCTACGAGCAGTACTTC | 13 | TRBJ2-7 | . | . | TRBV12-3/TRBV12-4
CASSPPGDRETQYF | TGTGCCAGCTCACCACCTGGGGACAGGGAGACCCAGTACTTC | 14 | TRBJ2-5 | . | TRBD1 | TRBV18
CASSSGQGAYEQYF | TGCGCCAGCAGCTCCGGACAGGGGGCTTACGAGCAGTACTTC | 14 | TRBJ2-7 | few | TRBD1 | TRBV5-1
CASSPGLAGELAGELFF | TGTGCCAGCAGTCCGGGACTAGCGGGGGAGTTAGCCGGGGAGCTGTTTTTT | 17 | TRBJ2-2 | . | TRBD2 | TRBV7-9
CASMGGLLSGNTIYF | TGTGCCAGCATGGGAGGGTTGTTATCTGGAAACACCATATATTTT | 15 | TRBJ1-3 | . | . | TRBV19
CSVDIGTDTQYF | TGCAGCGTTGACATAGGCACAGATACGCAGTATTTT | 12 | TRBJ2-3 | once | . | TRBV29-1
CASSSGQEPYEQYF | TGTGCCAGCTCATCCGGACAGGAACCCTACGAGCAGTACTTC | 14 | TRBJ2-7 | . | TRBD1 | TRBV18
CAISQTGTEKLFF | TGTGCCATCAGTCAAACAGGGACCGAAAAACTGTTTTTT | 13 | TRBJ1-4 | . | . | TRBV10-3
CASSKRTGMNTEAFF | TGTGCCAGCAGCAAAAGGACAGGGATGAACACTGAAGCTTTCTTT | 15 | TRBJ1-1 | . | TRBD1 | TRBV14
CASSLVLRGGRNSPLHF | TGTGCCAGCAGCTTAGTGCTAAGGGGGGGGCGTAATTCACCCCTCCACTTT | 17 | TRBJ1-6 | . | . | TRBV13
CASSVGGTENIQYF | TGTGCCAGCAGCGTAGGGGGGACAGAAAACATTCAGTACTTC | 14 | TRBJ2-4 | . | TRBD1 | TRBV9
CASSARGQSTENTEAFF | TGTGCCAGCAGCGCCCGAGGGCAGTCCACTGAGAACACTGAAGCTTTCTTT | 17 | TRBJ1-1 | . | . | TRBV7-6
CASSAHVGGSEKLFF | TGTGCCAGCAGCGCCCATGTAGGAGGAAGTGAAAAACTGTTTTTT | 15 | TRBJ1-4 | . | . | TRBV9
CSVEAAKRTGGDYGYTF | TGCAGCGTTGAAGCCGCGAAACGGACAGGGGGCGACTATGGCTACACCTTC | 17 | TRBJ1-2 | . | TRBD1 | TRBV29-1
CAWKVRGDTGELFF | TGTGCCTGGAAGGTCCGGGGAGACACCGGGGAGCTGTTTTTT | 14 | TRBJ2-2 | . | . | TRBV30
CASSHARTGKAEAFF | TGTGCCAGCAGCCACGCCCGGACAGGGAAGGCTGAAGCTTTCTTT | 15 | TRBJ1-1 | few | TRBD1 | TRBV3-1/TRBV3-2
CASSYTKTSKSTGELFF | TGTGCCAGCAGCTACACGAAGACAAGCAAAAGCACCGGGGAGCTGTTTTTT | 17 | TRBJ2-2 | once | . | TRBV3-1/TRBV3-2
CASSATSGNQPQHF | TGTGCCAGCAGTGCCACCTCGGGCAATCAGCCCCAGCATTTT | 14 | TRBJ1-5 | . | . | TRBV2
CASSPSGGALETQYF | TGTGCCAGTAGTCCGAGCGGGGGGGCGTTAGAGACCCAGTACTTC | 15 | TRBJ2-5 | . | TRBD2 | TRBV19
CASSLAGGPSPLHF | TGTGCCAGCAGCTTAGCTGGGGGCCCTTCACCCCTCCACTTT | 14 | TRBJ1-6 | . | . | TRBV11-2
CAISVGIGGYEQFF | TGTGCCATCAGTGTGGGGATAGGGGGCTATGAGCAGTTCTTC | 14 | TRBJ2-1 | . | TRBD1 | TRBV10-3
CATSRGKAFF | TGTGCCACAAGTAGGGGAAAAGCTTTCTTT | 10 | TRBJ1-1 | . | . | TRBV28